What follows describes a single T cell receptor beta chain. Its antigen is unidentified. J was trimmed by 6 bases and V by 7 bases; bases with no gene match: 8. Germline CDR1 reads MNHEY; CDR2 reads SMNVEV (reference sequence). The CDR3 spans 14 residues. RNA was extracted and reverse transcribed into cDNA as the sequencing template. Only in-frame clones appear in the TCRdb table, and some are missing; sequencing was by immunoSEQ multiplex PCR. Here the sample spans about 74,000 clones, 29% being singletons. Treatment: oral pan-JAK inhibitor, 5-10 mg twice daily. Cell sorting on a FACSAria was used to separate CD4+ and CD8+ T cells from the PBMCs. This sample was included in a study of CD8+ T cells in alopecia areata. Overall study: Treated patients were dosed with oral tofacitinib, taking 5 to 10 mg twice daily. Study findings and constraints: Scalp clonality and expanded CD8+ clones among the top 100 fell significantly with tofacitinib.

The clonotype comes from a human donor with alopecia areata. The material was CD8+ T cells sorted from blood, obtained at week 4, from a patient treated with tofacitinib. The chain couples TRBV27 to TRBJ2-7; 11 bases are shared with TRBD2. The CDR3 loop is CASKTSGSSSEQYF. The CDR3 DNA is TGTGCCAGCAAAACTAGCGGGAGTTCTTCCGAGCAGTACTTC.